Sequencing of this T cell receptor beta chain was carried out in a study of cytomegalovirus exposure and HLA in healthy donors (TCRdb year 2017). Describing the broader study: In an earlier analysis of under 600 of the donors, under 300 Gb of sequence data and just under 120 million unique TCR beta sequences from about 190 million T cells were reported. An early release covering 550 to 700 HLA-typed donors comprised approximately 290 gigabases of sequencing data and tens of millions of unique TCR sequences. Of the 398 genotyped donors, 70% to 90% were placed in the genetic ancestry cluster associated with self-reported Caucasian donors. The study was designed to test whether signatures of past pathogen exposure could be identified by cataloging public T cell receptors. The study profiled the T cell repertoires of about 640 subjects by immunosequencing and related them to cytomegalovirus serostatus. Besides the first cohort of hundreds of subjects, a separate validation cohort made up of roughly 120 different subjects was used. High-throughput TCR immunosequencing, statistical association of individual TCRs with disease status, and machine learning were combined to predict cytomegalovirus infection status. A later analysis re-analyzed previously published TCR beta repertoires from about 730 donors and added high-resolution HLA genotyping to study TCR occurrence patterns. The later analysis used no new phenotypic data to find candidate immune exposures, relying instead on TCR beta sequences and their occurrence across donors. In an earlier analysis of several hundred of the donors, high-throughput TCR beta sequencing was used to judge whether each TCR beta V gene segment behaved as functional or pseudogenic. Donor age, sex, ethnicity and CMV serostatus were collected together with the repertoire data. A later genetic analysis took genome-wide SNP genotypes for about three fifths of the 666 donors and used that subset as a discovery cohort. All discovery cohort repertoires had been generated using a single sequencing platform. HLA typing included class I and class II loci at four-digit resolution. The number of donors typed differed by locus, with about 629-630 for A, B, C, DRB1 and DQB1, around 520 for DQA1, approximately 580 for DPA1, and some 470 for DPB1. Because of strong linkage in the cohort, a handful of DR-DQ haplotypes were treated as single units for association and clustering. On average, approximately 250,000 unique TCR beta nucleotide sequences were sequenced per donor among a few hundred genotyped donors of the cohort, with roughly 19% of those sequences being non-productive. Broader findings and caveats from the paper: Presence/absence analyses assumed roughly uniform sequencing depth across donors, an assumption that may not hold. The authors suggested that the approach could potentially be generalized to other disease states and immunological phenotypes. Some IMGT-functional V segments, including TRBV6-2 and TRBV6-3, could not be distinguished by the 87-base-pair reads and were therefore excluded. CMV serostatus was the only immune exposure information available for the cohort. Linkage disequilibrium might explain the correlated functional status among segregating V segments, but an unknown experimental factor could not be excluded. Cytomegalovirus status was reported to be diagnosed by the classifier with high specificity and sensitivity in both the original and validation cohorts. Because HLA typing was missing for some donors at each locus, association tests included only the typed subset. Compared with equally common non-associated chains, HLA-associated TCR beta chains in a later analysis were more clonally expanded and had lower generation probabilities. At a false discovery rate of 0.05, a later analysis linked under 20,000 TCR beta sequences to specific HLA alleles. V-gene and J-gene trimming of TCR beta chains was associated with a missense DCLRE1C variant in a later genetic analysis, and the association was replicated in an independent cohort. The sequencing pipeline was judged likely to have produced a cluster of highly shared sequence variants as a technical artifact. The cohort was sequenced for TCR beta chains only, and without alpha or paired-chain data the features that could be detected were limited. Because counts were too low, about 18 rarely observed V segments, including chromosome 9 orphons, were excluded from the earlier analysis of several hundred of the donors. A later analysis found that TCR association rates varied across HLA loci, with DRB1 alleles showing the most associated TCRs and HLA-C alleles the fewest. When HLA alleles, especially DR and DQ, strongly co-occurred, TCR associations were difficult to assign to individual alleles. A later analysis found that most CMV-associated TCR beta chains appeared HLA-restricted, with HLA associations seemingly driven largely by CMV exposure. In a later genetic analysis, fewer N-insertions in productive TCRs were reported among donors in an Asian-associated ancestry cluster than the roughly 710-donor mean. A later analysis reported that several top co-occurrence clusters appeared linked to parvovirus B19, influenza, CMV and Epstein-Barr virus. A further reported finding was that TCR beta sequences accurately predicted the HLA-A and HLA-B alleles for most subjects in the first cohort. In an earlier analysis of about 600 of the donors, most TCR beta V segments appeared in productive rearrangements about 87% or about 30% of the time, broadly matching IMGT annotations. In vitro tests confirmed that a few of the cytomegalovirus-associated TCR beta chains recognize cytomegalovirus antigens. Most TCR sequences were seen in very few donors, while some public TCRs were found in many individuals. The study gave a list of some 150 TCR beta chains associated with cytomegalovirus.

As concerns this clone: Its antigen remains undetermined. No base quality values were provided; no much bigger clone lies one nucleotide off.

Libraries were prepared through the immunoSEQ multiplex PCR assay. The multiplex PCR relied on a mix of 60 forward primers for TCR Vbeta segments and 13 reverse primers for TCR Jbeta segments. The CDR3 region of rearranged TCR beta genes was amplified from genomic DNA by a multiplex PCR assay. The Illumina HiSeq System was used to sequence the amplified TCR beta libraries as 87-base-pair reads. The study's own analysis went as follows. A later analysis counted tens of millions of unique TCR beta chains across the roughly 700 repertoires, and around 12 million of these chains were shared by at least two donors. Raw reads were error-corrected and collapsed into unique sequences with a nearest-neighbor algorithm that merged closely related sequences to remove PCR and sequencing errors. To assign V, D and J gene segments, CDR3 sequences were aligned to IMGT reference sequences. For a sequence to be retained, at least a six-nucleotide match to both a V gene segment and a J gene segment was required. A rearrangement counted as productive if the CDR3 had no stop codons and remained in frame with V and J, and every other rearrangement counted as non-productive. CDR3 was defined according to IMGT convention as the region running from the second conserved V-encoded cysteine to the conserved J-encoded phenylalanine. Sequences without an unambiguous match to a single V gene segment were excluded from the earlier analysis of about 640 of the donors. In an earlier analysis of approximately 610 of the donors, V segments were called functional above 56.7% productive rearrangements and were called segregating when the between-donor standard deviation exceeded 5%. A statistical classification framework was built to diagnose cytomegalovirus status from the catalog of TCR beta chain sequences. V and J gene assignment, in a later analysis, came from comparing TCR nucleotide sequences with IMGT/GENE-DB human TR gene sequences. The TCRdist pipeline was used in a later analysis to assign CDR3 sequences and most-parsimonious VDJ recombination scenarios. In a later analysis, each TCR beta chain was defined by its CDR3 amino acid sequence together with its V-gene family, and reads lacking a unique V-gene family were excluded. A later analysis removed 600 or so highly shared, low-generation-probability nucleotide sequences to deal with suspected cross-contamination and a sequencing artifact. In a later analysis, a clonal expansion index was calculated for each public chain from normalized within-repertoire ranks of inferred template counts. Generation probabilities in a later analysis came from a VDJ recombination model fitted to out-of-frame rearrangements, and those results were checked against IGoR. A later analysis scored TCR-TCR, TCR-HLA and TCR-CMV co-occurrence with hypergeometric tests, applying a repertoire-size bias correction to TCR pairs. False discovery rates were estimated in a later analysis by permuting HLA or CMV assignments 20 times. In a later analysis, co-occurring TCRs were grouped using DBSCAN, with TCRdist sequence similarity added in when clustering inside HLA-allele-positive subsets. Repertoires with fewer than 30,000 or more than 120,000 public chains, plus five repertoires with anomalous nucleotide sharing, were excluded from co-occurrence clustering. TCRdb provides this immuneACCESS table in a form limited to in-frame rearrangements. Some clones are lacking; in checked studies, under half of them reflect an unresolved V gene, and why the rest are absent is not known. That table is the source of V, J and clone size, and D and trimming were worked out from the DNA. Within this sample are some 130,000 clones, with 65% to 70% of them counted one time only. The top ten clones comprise 1.5% to 2% of the sample.

The cohort was made up of several hundred healthy bone marrow donors. At the time of sampling, all cohort members were nominally healthy, though unrecorded immune exposures were likely present. CMV serostatus was recorded as positive for some 300 and negative for about 55% of the roughly 670 cohort members, whereas no CMV serostatus was recorded for the donor in question. Each donor provided a peripheral blood sample, and peripheral blood mononuclear cells were used for TCR beta sequencing. Genomic DNA extraction from the blood cell samples was performed with the Qiagen DNeasy Blood Extraction Kit. V is pared back by 3 bases and J by 4 bases, with 11 bases lying between the germline termini. Spanning cysteine to phenylalanine, the CDR3 consists of 13 amino acids. The sequence is cut down to CDR3 DNA, 39 bases in frame from base 1. CDR1 is given as SGDLS and CDR2 as YYNGEE, both from the germline V gene.

The sample comprised PBMCs. The receptor's source is a human donor in good health. The chain is encoded by TRBV9 joined to TRBJ2-7, with a weak D call of TRBD2 (6 bases match). The CDR3 corresponds to CASSAGSTYEQYF. The nucleotides are TGTGCCAGCAGCGCCGGGAGCACTTACGAGCAGTACTTC. Reference TRBV9 and TRBJ2-7 genes cover what lies past the CDR3, so the full variable domain is DSGVTQTPKHLITATGQRVTLRCSPRSGDLSVYWYQQSLDQGLQFLIQYYNGEERAKGNILERFSAQQFPDLHSELNLSSLELGDSALYFCASSAGSTYEQYFGPGTRLTVT.